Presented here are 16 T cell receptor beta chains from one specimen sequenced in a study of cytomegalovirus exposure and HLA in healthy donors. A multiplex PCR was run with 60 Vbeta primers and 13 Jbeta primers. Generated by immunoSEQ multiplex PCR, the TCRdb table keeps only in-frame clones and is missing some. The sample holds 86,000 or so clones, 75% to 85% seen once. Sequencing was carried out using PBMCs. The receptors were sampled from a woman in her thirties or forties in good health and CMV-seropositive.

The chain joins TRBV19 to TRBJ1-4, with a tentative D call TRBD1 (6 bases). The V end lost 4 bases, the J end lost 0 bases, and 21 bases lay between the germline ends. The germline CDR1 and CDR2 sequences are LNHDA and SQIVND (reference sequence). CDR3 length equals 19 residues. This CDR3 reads CASSTEPTGLRATNEKLFF. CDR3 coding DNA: TGTGCCAGTAGTACCGAACCTACAGGGTTAAGAGCAACTAATGAAAAACTGTTTTTT.

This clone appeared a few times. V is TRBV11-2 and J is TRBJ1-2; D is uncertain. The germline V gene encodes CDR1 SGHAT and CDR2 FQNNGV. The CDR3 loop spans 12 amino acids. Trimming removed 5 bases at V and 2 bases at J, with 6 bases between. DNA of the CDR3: TGTGCCAGCAGCAAACAGAACTATGGCTACACCTTC. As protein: CASSKQNYGYTF.

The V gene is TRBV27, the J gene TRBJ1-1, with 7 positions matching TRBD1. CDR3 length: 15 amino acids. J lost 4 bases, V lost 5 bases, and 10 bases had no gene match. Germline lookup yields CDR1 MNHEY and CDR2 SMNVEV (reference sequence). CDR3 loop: CASSGYRGLGTEAFF. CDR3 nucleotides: TGTGCCAGCAGTGGATACAGGGGTTTGGGCACTGAAGCTTTCTTT.

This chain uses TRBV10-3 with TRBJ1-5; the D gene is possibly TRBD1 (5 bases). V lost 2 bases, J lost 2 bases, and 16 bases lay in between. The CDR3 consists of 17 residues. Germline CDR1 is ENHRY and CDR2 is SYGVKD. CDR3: CAISEDIVIGGNQPQHF. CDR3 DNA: TGTGCCATCAGTGAGGATATAGTGATAGGGGGCAATCAGCCCCAGCATTTT.

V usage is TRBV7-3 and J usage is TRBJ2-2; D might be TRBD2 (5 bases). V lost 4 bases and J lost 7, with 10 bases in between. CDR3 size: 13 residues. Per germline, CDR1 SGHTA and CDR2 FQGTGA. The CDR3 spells CASSSTAGGELFF. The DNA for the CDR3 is TGTGCCAGCAGCTCTACCGCGGGCGGGGAGCTGTTTTTT.

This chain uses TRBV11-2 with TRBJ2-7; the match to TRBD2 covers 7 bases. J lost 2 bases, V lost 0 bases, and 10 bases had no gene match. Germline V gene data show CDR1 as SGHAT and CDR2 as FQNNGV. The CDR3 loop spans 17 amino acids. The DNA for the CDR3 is TGTGCCAGCAGCTTAGATCCCCCCCGGGGGGACCCCTACGAGCAGTACTTC. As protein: CASSLDPPRGDPYEQYF.

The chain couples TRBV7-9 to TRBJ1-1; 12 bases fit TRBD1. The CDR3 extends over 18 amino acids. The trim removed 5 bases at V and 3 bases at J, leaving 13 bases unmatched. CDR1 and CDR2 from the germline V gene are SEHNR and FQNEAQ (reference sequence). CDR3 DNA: TGTGCCAGCAGCCTACTCCCGGGACAGGGGGCCCGGGACACTGAAGCTTTCTTT. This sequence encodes CASSLLPGQGARDTEAFF.

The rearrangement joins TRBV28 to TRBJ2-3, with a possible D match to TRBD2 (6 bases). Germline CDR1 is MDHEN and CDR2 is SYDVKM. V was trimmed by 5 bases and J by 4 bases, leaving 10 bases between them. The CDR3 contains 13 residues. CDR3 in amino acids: CASSPREADTQYF. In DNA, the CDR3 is TGTGCCAGCAGTCCCAGGGAGGCAGATACGCAGTATTTT. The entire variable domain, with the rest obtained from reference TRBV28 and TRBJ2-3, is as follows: DVKVTQSSRYLVKRTGEKVFLECVQDMDHENMFWYRQDPGLGLRLIYFSYDVKMKEKGDIPEGYSVSREKKERFSLILESASTNQTSMYLCASSPREADTQYFGPGTRLTVL.

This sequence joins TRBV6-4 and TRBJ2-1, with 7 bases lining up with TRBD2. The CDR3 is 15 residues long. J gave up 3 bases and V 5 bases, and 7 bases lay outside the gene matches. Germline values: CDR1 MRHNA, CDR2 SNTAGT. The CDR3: CASSLSGADYNEQFF. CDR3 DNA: TGTGCCAGCAGTCTCAGCGGGGCCGACTACAATGAGCAGTTCTTC.

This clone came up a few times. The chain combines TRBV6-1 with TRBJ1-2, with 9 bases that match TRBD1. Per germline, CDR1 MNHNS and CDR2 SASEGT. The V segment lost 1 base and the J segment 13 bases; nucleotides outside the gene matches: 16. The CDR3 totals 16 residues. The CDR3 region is CASSEVTPGQGDTGTF. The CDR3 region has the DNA TGTGCCAGCAGTGAAGTTACCCCGGGACAGGGCGACACCGGCACCTTC.

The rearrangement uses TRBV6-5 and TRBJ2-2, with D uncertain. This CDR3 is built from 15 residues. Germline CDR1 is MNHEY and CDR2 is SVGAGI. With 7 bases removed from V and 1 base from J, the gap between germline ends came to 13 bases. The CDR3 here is CASTQYAENTGELFF. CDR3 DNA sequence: TGTGCCAGCACCCAATATGCGGAGAACACCGGGGAGCTGTTTTTT.

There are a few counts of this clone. CDR3 amino acids: CASSQEDSRVYEQYF. CDR3 bases: TGCGCCAGCAGCCAAGAAGACAGTAGGGTCTACGAGCAGTACTTC. The rearrangement links TRBV4-3 to TRBJ2-7, with D perhaps matching TRBD1 (5 bases). This CDR3 is 15 amino acids long. Germline assignment: CDR1 LGHNA and CDR2 YSLEER. V lost 0 bases to trimming and J lost 3 bases, with 12 bases between them.

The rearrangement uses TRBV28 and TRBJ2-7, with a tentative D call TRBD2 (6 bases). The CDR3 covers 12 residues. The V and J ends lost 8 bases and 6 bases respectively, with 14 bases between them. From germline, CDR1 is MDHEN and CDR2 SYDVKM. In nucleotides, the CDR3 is TGTGCCAGCGGTCGGCTGGGGGGCGAGCAGTACTTC. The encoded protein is CASGRLGGEQYF.

In DNA, the CDR3 is TGTGCCAGCAGCTTAGTGGCACCTGAAAAACTGTTTTTT. This gives the protein CASSLVAPEKLFF. This chain connects TRBV7-2 to TRBJ1-4, with D uncertain. The length of the CDR3 is 13 residues. Trimming stripped 1 base from V and 7 bases from J, with 7 bases between. CDR1 is SGHTA and CDR2 is FQGNSA in the germline V gene.

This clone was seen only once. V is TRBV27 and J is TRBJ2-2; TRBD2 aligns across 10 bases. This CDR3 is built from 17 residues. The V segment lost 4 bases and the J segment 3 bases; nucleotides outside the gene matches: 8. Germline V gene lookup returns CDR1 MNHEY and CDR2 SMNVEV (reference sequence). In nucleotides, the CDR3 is TGTGCCAGCAGTTCCTCCACTAGCGGGGTATACACCGGGGAGCTGTTTTTT. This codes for CASSSSTSGVYTGELFF.

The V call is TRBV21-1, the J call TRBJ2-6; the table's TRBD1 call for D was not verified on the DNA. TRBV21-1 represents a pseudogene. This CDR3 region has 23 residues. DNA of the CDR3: TGTGCCAGTTTTATGCGTAATGGGACAGGGACGTACCCATCGAAATCTGGGGCCAACGTCCTGACTTTC. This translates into CASFMRNGTGTYPSKSGANVLTF.